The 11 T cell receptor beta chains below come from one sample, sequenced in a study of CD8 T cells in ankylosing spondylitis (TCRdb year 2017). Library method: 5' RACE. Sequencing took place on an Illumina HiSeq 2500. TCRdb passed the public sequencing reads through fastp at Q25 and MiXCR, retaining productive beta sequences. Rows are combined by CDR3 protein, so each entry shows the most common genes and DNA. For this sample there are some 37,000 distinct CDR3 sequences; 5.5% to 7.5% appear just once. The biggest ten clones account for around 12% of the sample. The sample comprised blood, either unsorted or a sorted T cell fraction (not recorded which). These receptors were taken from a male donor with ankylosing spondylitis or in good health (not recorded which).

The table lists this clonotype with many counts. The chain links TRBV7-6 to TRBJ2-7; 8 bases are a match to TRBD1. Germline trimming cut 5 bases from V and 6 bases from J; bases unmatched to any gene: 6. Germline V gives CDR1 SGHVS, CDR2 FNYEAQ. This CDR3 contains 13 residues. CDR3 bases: TGTGCCAGCAGCCTCGGACAGGGTGGCGAGCAGTACTTC. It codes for CASSLGQGGEQYF.

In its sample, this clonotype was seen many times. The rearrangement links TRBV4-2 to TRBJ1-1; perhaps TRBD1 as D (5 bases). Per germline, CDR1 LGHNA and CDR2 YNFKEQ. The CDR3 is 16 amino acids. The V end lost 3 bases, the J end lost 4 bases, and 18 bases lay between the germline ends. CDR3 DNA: TGTGCCAGCAGCCATGGGACGGGGGATTGGGGCACTGAAGCTTTCTTT. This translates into CASSHGTGDWGTEAFF.

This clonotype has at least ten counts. Here the CDR3 reads CATSEAGTGNGYTF. CDR3 nucleotide sequence: TGTGCCACCAGTGAAGCCGGGACAGGAAATGGCTACACCTTC. The chain recombines TRBV24-1 with TRBJ1-2; TRBD1 agrees at 8 bases. CDR3 size: 14 residues. From germline, CDR1 is KGHDR and CDR2 SFDVKD. The V and J ends lost 4 bases and 6 bases, in that order; junction bases with no gene match: 6.

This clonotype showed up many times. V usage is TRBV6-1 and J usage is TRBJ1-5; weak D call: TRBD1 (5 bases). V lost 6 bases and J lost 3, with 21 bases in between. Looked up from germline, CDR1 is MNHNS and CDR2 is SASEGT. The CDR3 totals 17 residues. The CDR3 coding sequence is TGTGCCAGCAGCCCCCTTTACCCCGGGGCTAACAATCAGCCCCAGCATTTT. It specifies CASSPLYPGANNQPQHF.

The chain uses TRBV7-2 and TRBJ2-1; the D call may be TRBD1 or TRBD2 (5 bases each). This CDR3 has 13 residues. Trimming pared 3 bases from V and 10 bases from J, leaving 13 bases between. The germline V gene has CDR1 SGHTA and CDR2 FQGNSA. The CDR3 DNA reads TGTGCCAGCAGCTTGGCGGTGTGGGGGGAGCAGTTCTTC. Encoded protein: CASSLAVWGEQFF.

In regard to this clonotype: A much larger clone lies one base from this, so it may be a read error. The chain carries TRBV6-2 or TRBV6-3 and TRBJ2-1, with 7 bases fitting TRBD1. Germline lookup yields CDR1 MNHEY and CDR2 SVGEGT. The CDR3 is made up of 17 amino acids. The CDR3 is CTSAPLSLQGMYNEQFF. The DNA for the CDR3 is TGTACCAGCGCGCCCCTCTCCCTACAGGGGATGTACAATGAGCAGTTCTTC.

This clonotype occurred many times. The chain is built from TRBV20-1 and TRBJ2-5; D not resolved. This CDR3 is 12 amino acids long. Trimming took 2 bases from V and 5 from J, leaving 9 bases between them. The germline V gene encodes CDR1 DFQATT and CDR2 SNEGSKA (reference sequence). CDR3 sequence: CSARYRVETQYF. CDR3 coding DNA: TGCAGTGCTAGATACAGAGTGGAGACCCAGTACTTC.

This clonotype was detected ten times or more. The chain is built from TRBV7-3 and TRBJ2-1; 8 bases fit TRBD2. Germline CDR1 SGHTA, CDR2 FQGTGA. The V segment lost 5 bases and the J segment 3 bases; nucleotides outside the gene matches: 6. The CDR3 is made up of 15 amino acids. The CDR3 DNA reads TGTGCCAGCAGCCCTCGGGGGGGCGTCTACAATGAGCAGTTCTTC. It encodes CASSPRGGVYNEQFF.

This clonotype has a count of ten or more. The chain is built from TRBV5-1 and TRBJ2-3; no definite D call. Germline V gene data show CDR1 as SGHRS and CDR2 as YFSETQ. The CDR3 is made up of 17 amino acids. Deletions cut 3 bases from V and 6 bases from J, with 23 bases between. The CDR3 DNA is TGCGCCAGCAGCTCCTATGGGTGGAGATCCACCTCCGATACGCAGTATTTT. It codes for CASSSYGWRSTSDTQYF.

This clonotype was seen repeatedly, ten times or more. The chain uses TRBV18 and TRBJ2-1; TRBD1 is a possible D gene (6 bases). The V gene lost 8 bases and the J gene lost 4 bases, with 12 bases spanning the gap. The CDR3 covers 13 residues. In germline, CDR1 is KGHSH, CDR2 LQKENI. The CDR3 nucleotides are TGTGCCAGCGGGGACATTTTATACAATGAGCAGTTCTTC. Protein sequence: CASGDILYNEQFF.

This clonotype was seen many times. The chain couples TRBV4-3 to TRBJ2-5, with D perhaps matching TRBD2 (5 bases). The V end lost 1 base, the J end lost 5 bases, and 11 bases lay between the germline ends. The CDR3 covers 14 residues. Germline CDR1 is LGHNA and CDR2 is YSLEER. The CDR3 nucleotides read TGCGCCAGCAGCCAAGCGGGAACCCAGGAGACCCAGTACTTC. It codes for CASSQAGTQETQYF.